In this sample, the clone carrying this TCR beta chain turned up a few times. The data stem from a study of yellow fever vaccine responses in identical twins. TCRdb used MiXCR to reprocess the RT-PCR reads, holding one entry per CDR3 protein. The sample carries roughly 1,500 distinct CDR3 sequences, nearly 90% recorded once. Unmatched junction bases numbered 9, after V lost 7 bases and J lost 5 bases. This CDR3 comprises 14 residues. The sequences come from T cells from blood (PBMCs), unsorted or a sorted subset (not recorded which), collected before or after yellow fever vaccination (not recorded which). The sequence derives from a female donor who received the yellow fever vaccine. The gene calls are TRBV12-3 or TRBV12-4 and TRBJ2-7, with 9 bases matching TRBD1. The CDR3 region is CASKRGQGSDEQYV. CDR3 in DNA: TGTGCCAGCAAGCGGGGACAGGGTTCCGACGAGCAGTACGTC.